The clone carrying this T cell receptor (beta chain) was detected a few times. The antigen remains unidentified. TCRdb reprocessed the RT-PCR reads via MiXCR and lists one record per CDR3 protein. The table shows around 480,000 distinct CDR3 sequences, with approximately 10% occurring only once. This sample stems from a study of response to subunit inactivated influenza vaccine. This CDR3 contains 14 residues. V was pared by 3 bases and J by 5 bases, with 11 bases between. CDR1 DFQATT and CDR2 SNEGSKA come from the germline V gene (reference sequence). Findings of the study overall: It was suggested by the authors that few new T cells are recruited by each seasonal influenza vaccination.

The chain carries TRBV20-1 and TRBJ1-6, with D maybe TRBD1 (6 bases). This receptor was identified in a man between 50 and 59 years old who received an inactivated influenza vaccine. Specimen: PBMCs from blood, collected 45 days after vaccination. The CDR3 sequence: CSARRDTNNSPLHF. CDR3 nucleotides: TGCAGTGCTAGGCGGGACACTAATAATTCACCCCTCCACTTT.